Below, 17 T cell receptor beta chains from the same sample are listed, as sequenced in a study of beta chain features in type 1 diabetes. As every portion of the isolated RNA was reverse transcribed, the sequencing read expressed TCRB transcripts. Clones were read by immunoSEQ multiplex PCR, and TCRdb kept only the in-frame ones, dropping some. The table lists hundreds of thousands of clones, roughly 16% of them singletons. Sequencing input: naive CD4+ T cells from blood. Source of these receptors: a young man in good health.

This clone was seen a handful of times. The V gene is TRBV5-4, the J gene TRBJ1-2, with D possibly being TRBD1 (5 bases). V was clipped by 0 bases and J by 7 bases, with 10 bases between them. Germline V CDR1 and CDR2: SGHNT, YYREEE (reference sequence). CDR3 length: 13 residues. The CDR3 region has the DNA TGTGCCAGCAGCTTGGCAGGGTTCCCTGGCTACACCTTC. Amino acid sequence: CASSLAGFPGYTF. The complete variable domain, with remaining parts taken from reference TRBV5-4 and TRBJ1-2, reads ETGVTQSPTHLIKTRGQQVTLRCSSQSGHNTVSWYQQALGQGPQFIFQYYREEENGRGNFPPRFSGLQFPNYSSELNVNALELDDSALYLCASSLAGFPGYTFGSGTRLTVV.

This clone came up a few times. V gene TRBV4-2 combines with J gene TRBJ2-2; D call uncertain. The CDR3 totals 15 residues. Deletions cut 0 bases from V and 7 bases from J, with 12 bases between. Germline CDR1 LGHNA, CDR2 YNFKEQ. CDR3 loop: CASSQELGFHGELFF. In DNA form, the CDR3 reads TGTGCCAGCAGCCAAGAGTTAGGGTTTCACGGGGAGCTGTTTTTT.

A few counts support this clone. This chain connects TRBV4-3 to TRBJ1-2; TRBD1 matches at 7 bases. The CDR3 is 16 amino acids. Germline V lookup: CDR1 LGHNA, CDR2 YSLEER. The trim removed 1 base at V and 4 bases at J, leaving 9 bases unmatched. CDR3 sequence (DNA): TGCGCCAGCAGCCAAGTCCTGGGGAACAGGGGCTATGGCTACACCTTC. It codes for CASSQVLGNRGYGYTF.

In regard to this clone: This sample also contains other DNA sequences that code for the same CDR3. V is TRBV28 and J is TRBJ1-3, with D hard to call. Trimming pared 5 bases from V and 4 bases from J, leaving 6 bases between. The CDR3 totals 12 residues. Germline CDR1 MDHEN, CDR2 SYDVKM. The CDR3 is CASSPQGNTIYF. The CDR3 region has the DNA TGTGCCAGCAGTCCACAGGGAAACACCATATATTTT.

This clone has only a few counts. The chain couples TRBV10-3 to TRBJ2-5; weak D call: TRBD1 (6 bases). The germline V and J ends were trimmed by 2 bases and 5 bases, with 9 bases remaining between them. Per the germline V gene, CDR1 is ENHRY and CDR2 is SYGVKD. This CDR3 is 13 amino acids long. The chain's CDR3 is CAISETRGETQYF. CDR3 bases: TGTGCCATCAGTGAGACCAGGGGTGAGACCCAGTACTTC.

There are a few counts of this clone. The CDR3 loop is CASSAQGDQPQHF. CDR3 bases: TGTGCCAGCAGCGCGCAGGGCGATCAGCCCCAGCATTTT. V and J are TRBV9 and TRBJ1-5; TRBD1 is a possible D gene (5 bases). The V gene's germline CDR1 is SGDLS and CDR2 YYNGEE. Trimming removed 3 bases from V and 5 bases from J, with 9 bases in between. CDR3 length: 13 residues.

The chain couples TRBV4-1 to TRBJ1-1, with no clear D. The CDR3 extends over 16 amino acids. V was trimmed by 4 bases and J by 5 bases, leaving 20 bases between them. CDR1 and CDR2 from the germline V gene are MGHRA and YSYEKL. As DNA, the CDR3 is TGCGCCAGCAGCCTCCTGGGCCAAAGCAAGGGAACTGAAGCTTTCTTT. Protein sequence: CASSLLGQSKGTEAFF.

This clone showed up just a few times. The genes are TRBV4-1 and TRBJ2-7; TRBD2 aligns across 8 bases. J gave up 1 base and V 5 bases, and 4 bases lay outside the gene matches. This CDR3 region has 14 residues. The germline gives CDR1 MGHRA, CDR2 YSYEKL. The CDR3 protein is CASSDSGTSYEQYF. CDR3 coding DNA: TGCGCCAGCAGCGATAGCGGGACTTCCTACGAGCAGTACTTC.

This clone has only a few counts. J is TRBJ2-4 and V is TRBV6-5, with 10 bases identical to TRBD1. The J segment lost 4 bases and the V segment lost 6 bases, leaving 6 bases of the junction unmatched. Per the germline V gene, CDR1 is MNHEY and CDR2 is SVGAGI. This CDR3 is built from 15 residues. CDR3 protein: CASSNTGQGKNIQYF. CDR3 nucleotide sequence: TGTGCCAGCAGCAATACGGGACAGGGGAAAAACATTCAGTACTTC.

This clone occurred a few times. The chain couples TRBV7-2 to TRBJ2-5, with TRBD2 identical over 10 bases. CDR3 length: 17 amino acids. Germline CDR1 SGHTA, CDR2 FQGNSA. V shed 1 base and J 9 bases; nucleotides not matched to a gene: 14. The CDR3 DNA reads TGTGCCAGCAGCTTAGTCGGCCTAGCGGGGGCCCAAGGGGCCCAGTACTTC. As protein: CASSLVGLAGAQGAQYF.

This chain links TRBV7-2 with TRBJ1-1, with D unresolved. The CDR3 is 12 amino acids. The V gene lost 5 bases and the J gene lost 5 bases, with 9 bases spanning the gap. Germline CDR1 reads SGHTA; CDR2 reads FQGNSA. The CDR3 DNA reads as TGTGCCAGCAGCCGAGCGGGAACTGAAGCTTTCTTT. Protein: CASSRAGTEAFF.

This rearrangement joins TRBV28 to TRBJ1-3; no clear D gene. Germline V gene lookup returns CDR1 MDHEN and CDR2 SYDVKM. The CDR3 totals 11 residues. This CDR3 reads CVVRVGNTIYF. CDR3 coding DNA: TGTGTCGTAAGGGTTGGAAACACCATATATTTT. The full variable domain, in which reference TRBV28 and TRBJ1-3 provide the parts outside the CDR3, is DVKVTQSSRYLVKRTGEKVFLECVQDMDHENMFWYRQDPGLGLRLIYFSYDVKMKEKGDIPEGYSVSREKKERFSLILESASTNQTSMYLCVVRVGNTIYFGEGSWLTVV.

This clone was detected a few times. The V call is TRBV4-3, the J call TRBJ2-2, with D perhaps matching TRBD1 (6 bases). The length of the CDR3 is 13 residues. V was pared by 2 bases and J by 7 bases, with 8 bases between. CDR1 and CDR2 (germline): LGHNA, YSLEER. As DNA, the CDR3 is TGCGCCAGCAGCCAACAGGGGTACGGGGAGCTGTTTTTT. Residues: CASSQQGYGELFF.

The rearrangement links TRBV2 to TRBJ2-7, with 12 bases aligning to TRBD1. Trimming at V came to 6 bases and at J to 2 bases, leaving 8 bases not matched to a gene. Germline V CDR1 and CDR2: SNHLY, FYNNEI. The CDR3 length is 16 residues. CDR3 DNA sequence: TGTGCCAGCAGCCTCCCGGGACAGGGGGCTCCCTACGAGCAGTACTTC. It yields the protein CASSLPGQGAPYEQYF.

The chain combines TRBV29-1 with TRBJ1-1; no firm D call. CDR3 length: 12 amino acids. The germline V and J ends were trimmed by 7 bases and 2 bases, with 11 bases remaining between them. Germline-derived CDR1 and CDR2 are SQVTM and ANQGSEA. The CDR3 bases are TGCAGCGCCACTGATAGAAACACTGAAGCTTTCTTT. Translation: CSATDRNTEAFF.

The table lists this clone with a few counts. This chain uses TRBV7-6 with TRBJ2-3, with 8 nucleotides matching TRBD1. Germline values: CDR1 SGHVS, CDR2 FNYEAQ. V was pared by 6 bases and J by 2 bases, with 13 bases of the junction left unmatched. The CDR3 totals 17 residues. In DNA form, the CDR3 reads TGTGCCAGCAGTGATACACACAGGGGGATTCTCACAGATACGCAGTATTTT. Translated: CASSDTHRGILTDTQYF. The full variable domain, with the rest looked up from reference TRBV7-6 and TRBJ2-3, is GAGVSQSPRYKVTKRGQDVALRCDPISGHVSLYWYRQALGQGPEFLTYFNYEAQQDKSGLPNDRFSAERPEGSISTLTIQRTEQRDSAMYRCASSDTHRGILTDTQYFGPGTRLTVL.

The J gene is TRBJ1-1, the V gene TRBV29-1; TRBD1 matches 7 bases. This CDR3 comprises 13 residues. Looked up from germline, CDR1 is SQVTM and CDR2 is ANQGSEA. V gave up 6 bases and J gave up 0 bases; unmatched junction bases: 4. The CDR3 sequence: CSVQGQLNTEAFF. The CDR3 DNA follows: TGCAGCGTACAGGGGCAGTTGAACACTGAAGCTTTCTTT.